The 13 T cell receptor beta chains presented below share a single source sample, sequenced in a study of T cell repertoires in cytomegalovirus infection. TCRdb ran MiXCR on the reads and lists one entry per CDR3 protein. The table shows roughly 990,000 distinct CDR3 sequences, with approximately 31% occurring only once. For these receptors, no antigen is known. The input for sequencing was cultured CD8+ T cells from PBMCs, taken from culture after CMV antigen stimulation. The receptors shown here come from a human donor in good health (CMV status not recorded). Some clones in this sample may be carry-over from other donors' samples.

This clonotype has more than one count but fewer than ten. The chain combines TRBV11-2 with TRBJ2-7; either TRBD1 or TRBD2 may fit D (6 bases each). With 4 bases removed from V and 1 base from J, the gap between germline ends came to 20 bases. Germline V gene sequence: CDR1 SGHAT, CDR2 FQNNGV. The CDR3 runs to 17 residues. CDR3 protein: CASSSWGRDDGSYEQYV. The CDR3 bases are TGTGCCAGCAGCTCGTGGGGGCGGGACGACGGATCCTACGAGCAGTACGTC.

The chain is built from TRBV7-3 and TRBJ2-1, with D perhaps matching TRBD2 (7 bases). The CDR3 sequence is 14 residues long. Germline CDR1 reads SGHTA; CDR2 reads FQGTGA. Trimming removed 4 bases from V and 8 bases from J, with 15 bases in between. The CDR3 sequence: CASSSEGGADEQFF. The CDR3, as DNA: TGTGCCAGCAGCTCCGAGGGGGGGGCCGATGAGCAGTTCTTC.

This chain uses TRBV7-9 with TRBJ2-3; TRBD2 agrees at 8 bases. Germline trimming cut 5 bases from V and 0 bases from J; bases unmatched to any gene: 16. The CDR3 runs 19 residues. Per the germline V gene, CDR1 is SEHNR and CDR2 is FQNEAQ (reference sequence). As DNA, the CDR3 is TGTGCCAGCAGCCTACCCGGGGGGGCGAATAGGACAAGCACAGATACGCAGTATTTT. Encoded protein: CASSLPGGANRTSTDTQYF.

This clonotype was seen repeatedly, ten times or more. This chain's CDR3 is CASSPLAGPPYEQYF. The CDR3 DNA reads TGTGCCAGCAGCCCATTAGCCGGGCCCCCCTACGAGCAGTACTTC. The rearrangement joins TRBV7-2 to TRBJ2-7; no definite D call. The V and J ends lost 5 bases and 2 bases respectively, with 16 bases between them. Germline V gene lookup returns CDR1 SGHTA and CDR2 FQGNSA. The CDR3 is 15 amino acids.

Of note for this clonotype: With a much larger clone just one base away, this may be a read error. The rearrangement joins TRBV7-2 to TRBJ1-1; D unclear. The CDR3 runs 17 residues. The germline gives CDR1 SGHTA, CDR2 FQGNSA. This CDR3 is CVSSSSGVTRMNTEAFF. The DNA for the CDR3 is TGTGTCAGCAGCTCCTCTGGAGTTACTAGAATGAACACTGAAGCTTTCTTT.

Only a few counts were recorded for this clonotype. The CDR3 reads CASSSAGTGGTEAFF. The CDR3 DNA is TGTGCCAGTAGTTCGGCCGGGACAGGGGGGACTGAAGCTTTCTTT. V usage is TRBV19 and J usage is TRBJ1-1; 11 bases agree with TRBD1. J was trimmed by 5 bases and V by 5 bases; bases with no gene match: 7. The CDR3 extends over 15 amino acids. CDR1 is LNHDA, CDR2 SQIVND, per germline (reference sequence). Combining the CDR3 with reference TRBV19 and TRBJ1-1 gives the whole variable domain DGGITQSPKYLFRKEGQNVTLSCEQNLNHDAMYWYRQDPGQGLRLIYYSQIVNDFQKGDIAEGYSVSREKKESFPLTVTSAQKNPTAFYLCASSSAGTGGTEAFFGQGTRLTVV.

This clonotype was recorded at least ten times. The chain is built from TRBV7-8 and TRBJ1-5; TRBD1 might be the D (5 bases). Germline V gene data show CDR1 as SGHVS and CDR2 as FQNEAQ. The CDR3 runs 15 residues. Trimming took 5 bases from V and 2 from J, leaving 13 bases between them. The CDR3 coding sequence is TGTGCCAGCAGCCTTGGGAGGGGTGGCAATCAGCCCCAGCATTTT. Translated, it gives CASSLGRGGNQPQHF.

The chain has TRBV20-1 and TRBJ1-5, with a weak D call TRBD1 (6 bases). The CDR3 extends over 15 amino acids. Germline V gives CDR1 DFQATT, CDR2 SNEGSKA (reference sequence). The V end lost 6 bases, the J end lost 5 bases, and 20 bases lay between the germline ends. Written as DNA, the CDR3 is TGCAGTGCAAACGAACCAGGGGAGAGGTATCAGCCCCAGCATTTT. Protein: CSANEPGERYQPQHF.

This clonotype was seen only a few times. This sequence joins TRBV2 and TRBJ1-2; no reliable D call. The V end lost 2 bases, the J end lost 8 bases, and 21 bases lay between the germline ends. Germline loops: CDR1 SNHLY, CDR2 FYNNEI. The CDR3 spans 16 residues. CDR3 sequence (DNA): TGTGCCAGCAGTGAACCACCTGGGAGAGGAGGATCCGGCTACACCTTC. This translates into CASSEPPGRGGSGYTF.

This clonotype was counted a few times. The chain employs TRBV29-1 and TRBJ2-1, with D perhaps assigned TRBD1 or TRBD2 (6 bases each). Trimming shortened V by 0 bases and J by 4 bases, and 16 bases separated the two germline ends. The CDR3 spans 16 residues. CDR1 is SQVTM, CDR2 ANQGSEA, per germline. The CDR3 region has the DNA TGCAGCGTTGAAGACCCCGGGGGCGTGGGATACAATGAGCAGTTCTTC. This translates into CSVEDPGGVGYNEQFF.

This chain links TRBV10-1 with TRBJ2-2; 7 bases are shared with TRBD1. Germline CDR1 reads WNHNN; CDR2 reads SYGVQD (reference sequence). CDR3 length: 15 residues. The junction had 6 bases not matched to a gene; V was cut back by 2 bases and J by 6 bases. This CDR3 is CASSETGASAGELFF. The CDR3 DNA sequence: TGCGCCAGCAGTGAGACAGGGGCGAGTGCCGGGGAGCTGTTTTTT.

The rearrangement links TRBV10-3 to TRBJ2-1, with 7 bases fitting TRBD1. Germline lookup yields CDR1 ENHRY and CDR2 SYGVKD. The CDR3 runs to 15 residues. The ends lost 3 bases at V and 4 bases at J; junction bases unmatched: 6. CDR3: CAISDTGVLYNEQFF. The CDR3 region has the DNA TGTGCCATCAGTGACACAGGGGTGTTATACAATGAGCAGTTCTTC.

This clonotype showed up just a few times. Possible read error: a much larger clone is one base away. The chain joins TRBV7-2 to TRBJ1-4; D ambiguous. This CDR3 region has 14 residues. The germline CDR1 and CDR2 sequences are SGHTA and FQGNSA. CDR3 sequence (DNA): TGTGTCAGCAGCCCGGGAACAGTAGGGGAAAAACTGTTTTTT. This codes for CVSSPGTVGEKLFF.